This T cell receptor beta chain appears in the sequencing data of a study of cytomegalovirus exposure and HLA in healthy donors. Across the study: A prior analysis found 90 million to 120 million unique TCR beta sequences from 150 million to 200 million T cells.

The PCR contained 60 Vbeta and 13 Jbeta primers. Original analysis: Roughly 10 million shared chains were among approximately 87 million unique TCR beta chains counted in a later analysis. Sequencing was performed with immunoSEQ multiplex PCR; in TCRdb, only in-frame clones are kept and a portion is missing. D and trimming were read from the DNA, whereas the V and J calls and clone size are those reported in that table. Among approximately 130,000 clones listed, approximately 82% were seen once. The trim removed 6 bases at V and 3 bases at J, leaving 8 bases unmatched. The CDR3 spans 16 residues. Germline CDR1 is SGHNT and CDR2 is YYREEE (reference sequence).

What was sequenced was PBMCs. This sequence joins TRBV5-4 and TRBJ2-3; 12 positions agree with TRBD2. This clonotype was sampled from a man aged 45-65 years in good health and CMV-seronegative. CDR3 residues: CASTERLAGATDTQYF. The CDR3 DNA follows: TGTGCCAGCACCGAGAGACTAGCGGGGGCTACAGATACGCAGTATTTT.